This record looks at one T cell receptor beta chain sequence and its context. The primer mix had 60 Vbeta and 13 Jbeta primers. Sequencing was performed with immunoSEQ multiplex PCR; in TCRdb, only in-frame clones are kept and a portion is missing. The profile covers 90,000 to 110,000 clones, with over 80% appearing a single time and roughly 6% taken by the ten largest. The sample is drawn from a study of cytomegalovirus exposure and HLA in healthy donors. The CDR3 loop spans 15 amino acids. V lost 5 bases, J lost 0 bases, and 14 bases lay in between. Germline lookup yields CDR1 SGHTA and CDR2 FQGNSA.

The sample comprised PBMCs. The V and J genes are TRBV7-2 and TRBJ2-7; D is unclear. The sequence came from a man between 18 and 29 years old in good health and CMV-seronegative. The CDR3 DNA reads as TGTGCCAGCAGCCTAGGGTGGGCCCTCTCCTACGAGCAGTACTTC. Translating gives CASSLGWALSYEQYF.